Listed below are T cell receptor beta chains from one sample, sequenced in a study of tumor and adjacent non-tumor tissue in lung cancer. MiXCR, run by TCRdb on the multiplex PCR reads, gives a single entry per CDR3 protein. Here the sample spans about 93,000 distinct CDR3 sequences, less than 80% being singletons. The sample taken for sequencing was lung tumor tissue. Receptors were obtained from a man aged 55-75 years with non-small cell lung cancer. Both conserved end residues are part of each CDR3. A D gene is named only where the DNA matches it firmly. Some rows mark clone size as missing; the rest say once, few, many or name a class of expanded clone.

clone_size	v_call	j_call	d_call	cdr3_nt	cdr3_aa
NA	TRBV6-5	TRBJ1-6	TRBD1	TGTGCCAACAGCCAAGGACAGGGTGCTAATTCACCCCTCCACTTT	CANSQGQGANSPLHF
medium-sized	TRBV11-1	TRBJ2-6	NA	TGTGCCAGCAGCACTCGCCTCTCTGGGGCCAACGTCCTGACTTTC	CASSTRLSGANVLTF
many	TRBV6-6	TRBJ2-7	TRBD1	TGTGCCAGCAGGCGTAACCCCGGGACAGGGGTCTCCTACGAGCAGTACTTC	CASRRNPGTGVSYEQYF
NA	TRBV11-1	TRBJ2-1	TRBD2	TGTGCCACCAGCCTTCGCTCGACTGGCGGGGGATATGAACAGTTCTTC	CATSLRSTGGGYEQFF
many	TRBV20-1	TRBJ1-1	NA	TGCAGTGTCTTGGGACAATCATATGAAGCTTTCTTT	CSVLGQSYEAFF
few	TRBV28	TRBJ2-1	NA	TGTGCCAGCAGTCGACAGGGAGGTACCAATGAGCAGTTCTTC	CASSRQGGTNEQFF
NA	TRBV29-1	TRBJ2-5	NA	TGCAGCGTTGAGGGGCCGACGGGAAACCGAGACCAGTACTTC	CSVEGPTGNRDQYF
NA	TRBV20-1	TRBJ1-3	NA	TGTAGTGCTAACATTGAGAACACCATATATTTT	CSANIENTIYF
NA	TRBV12-3/TRBV12-4	TRBJ1-2	TRBD1	TGTATCAGCAGCGGACAGGGCGGGATCTATGGTTACACCTTC	CISSGQGGIYGYTF
once	TRBV20-1	TRBJ2-1	NA	TGCAGTGCTAGGGGGTGGGGGGGGCTCACGTCCTACAATGAGCAGTTCTTC	CSARGWGGLTSYNEQFF
NA	TRBV6-6	TRBJ2-1	TRBD1	TGTGCCAGCACTATACGGGACAGGGGACACAATGAGCAGCTCTTC	CASTIRDRGHNEQLF
NA	TRBV6-6	TRBJ1-2	NA	TGTGCCAGCACCTCCGAGGAGGGCTATGGCTACACATTC	CASTSEEGYGYTF
NA	TRBV20-1	TRBJ2-7	NA	TGCAGTGCTAGCCGGGGCGGGAACGGACAGTACTTC	CSASRGGNGQYF
NA	TRBV12-3/TRBV12-4	TRBJ2-7	NA	TGTGCCAGCAGTTTAGACGCCGAGCCACCCTACGAGCAGTACTTC	CASSLDAEPPYEQYF
NA	TRBV6-5	TRBJ2-4	NA	TGTGCCAGCAGTCCGGACGGTAGGACAATAGCCAAAAACATTCAGTACTTC	CASSPDGRTIAKNIQYF
many	TRBV6-1	TRBJ2-3	TRBD1	TGTGCCAGCAGCATAGGACAGGGGGCTTCAGATACGCAGTATTTT	CASSIGQGASDTQYF
many	TRBV7-9	TRBJ2-3	NA	TGTGCCAGCAGCCTGATACAGATTGGAACAGATACGCAGTATTTT	CASSLIQIGTDTQYF
NA	TRBV6-5	TRBJ2-5	TRBD2	TGTGTCAGCAGTCCTGCTCAAACCCGACTAGCGGGAGTCCAAGAGACCCAGTACTTC	CVSSPAQTRLAGVQETQYF
NA	TRBV11-3	TRBJ2-7	TRBD1	TGTGCCAGCAGCCCCCGGGACAGGGCCACCTACGAGCAATACTTC	CASSPRDRATYEQYF
NA	TRBV5-1	TRBJ2-5	NA	TGTACCAGCAGCCCATCTGCTGCGGGGCAAGAGACCCAGTACTTC	CTSSPSAAGQETQYF
NA	TRBV28	TRBJ1-1	NA	TGTGCCTGCAGGGTAGGGTCAACTGAAGCTTTCTTT	CACRVGSTEAFF
NA	TRBV5-1	TRBJ2-2	NA	TGCGCCAGCAGCTTGGGACTACCCTACACCGGGGAGCTGTATTTT	CASSLGLPYTGELYF
once	TRBV28	TRBJ2-5	NA	TGTGCCAGCAGCTTGACAGGCGTTGGTGAGACCCAGTACTTC	CASSLTGVGETQYF
many	TRBV6-1	TRBJ2-1	TRBD2	TGTGCCAGCAGTGCTACCGGGACTAGTAGGAATGAGCAGTTCTTC	CASSATGTSRNEQFF
NA	TRBV29-1	TRBJ2-1	TRBD1	TGCAACGTCAACAGGGGGACGGACAAAGAGCAGTTCTTC	CNVNRGTDKEQFF
NA	TRBV14	TRBJ1-1	NA	TGTACCAGCGAACCAACAGCCGACGGGGGAAGCACTGAAGCTTTCTTT	CTSEPTADGGSTEAFF